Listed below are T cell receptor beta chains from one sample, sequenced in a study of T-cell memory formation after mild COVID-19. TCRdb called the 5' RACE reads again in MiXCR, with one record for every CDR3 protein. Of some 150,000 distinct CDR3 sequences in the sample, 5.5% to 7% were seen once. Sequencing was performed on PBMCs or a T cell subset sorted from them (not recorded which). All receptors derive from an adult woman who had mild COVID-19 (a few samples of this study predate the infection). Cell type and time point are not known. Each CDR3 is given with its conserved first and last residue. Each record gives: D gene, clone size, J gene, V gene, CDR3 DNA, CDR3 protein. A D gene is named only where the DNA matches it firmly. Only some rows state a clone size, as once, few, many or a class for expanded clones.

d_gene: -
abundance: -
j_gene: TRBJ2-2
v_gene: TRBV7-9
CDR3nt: TGTGCCAGCAGCCCCCCCTCCTTTCGGGACACCGGGGAGCTGTTTTTT
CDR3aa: CASSPPSFRDTGELFF

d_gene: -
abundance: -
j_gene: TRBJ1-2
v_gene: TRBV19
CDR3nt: TGTGCCAGTAGTATACGGGGGAACTATGGCTACACCTTC
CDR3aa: CASSIRGNYGYTF

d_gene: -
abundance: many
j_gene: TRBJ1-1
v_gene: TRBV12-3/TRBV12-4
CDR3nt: TGTGCCAGCAGTGGGGGAGGGGGCACTGAAGCTTTCTTT
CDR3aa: CASSGGGGTEAFF

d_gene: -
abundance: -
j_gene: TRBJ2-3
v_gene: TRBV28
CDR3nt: TGTGCCAGCAGTTTGGCAGACACAGATACGCAGTATTTT
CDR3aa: CASSLADTDTQYF

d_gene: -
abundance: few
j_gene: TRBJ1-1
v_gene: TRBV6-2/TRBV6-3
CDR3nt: TGTGCCAGCAGTTACTCTCACAGGTACACTGAAGCTTTCTTT
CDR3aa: CASSYSHRYTEAFF

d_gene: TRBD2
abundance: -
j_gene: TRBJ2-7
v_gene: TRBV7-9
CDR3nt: TGTGCCAGCAGCTTACCCGCGGGGGGTGGCTCCTACGAGCAGTACTTC
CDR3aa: CASSLPAGGGSYEQYF

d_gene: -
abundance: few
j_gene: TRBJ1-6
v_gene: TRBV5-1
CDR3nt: TGCGCCAGCAGCTTGCGGTCAGAAAATAATTCACCCCTCCACTTT
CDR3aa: CASSLRSENNSPLHF

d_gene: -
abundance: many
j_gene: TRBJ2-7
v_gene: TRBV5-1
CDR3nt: TGCGCCAGCAGCTCCCAGCCTAGAGCCAGGGTCCTCTACGAGCAGTACTTC
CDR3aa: CASSSQPRARVLYEQYF

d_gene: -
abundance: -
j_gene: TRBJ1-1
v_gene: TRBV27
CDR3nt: TGTGCCAGCAGCTCAACGGGAAAAAGGAAGACTGAAGCTTTCTTT
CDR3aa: CASSSTGKRKTEAFF

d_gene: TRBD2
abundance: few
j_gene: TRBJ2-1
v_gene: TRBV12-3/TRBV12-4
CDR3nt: TGTGCCAGCAGTTCCTACAGGACTAGCGGAAATGAGCAGTTCTTC
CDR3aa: CASSSYRTSGNEQFF

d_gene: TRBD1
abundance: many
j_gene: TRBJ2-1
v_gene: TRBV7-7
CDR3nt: TGTGCTAGCAGCTTCCACAGGGGGACCTACAATGAGCAGTTCTTC
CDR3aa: CASSFHRGTYNEQFF

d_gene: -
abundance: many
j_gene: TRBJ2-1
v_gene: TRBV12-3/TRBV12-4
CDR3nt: TGTGCCAGCAGTTCTCACGGGAGTAGGTATGAGCAGTTCTTC
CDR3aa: CASSSHGSRYEQFF

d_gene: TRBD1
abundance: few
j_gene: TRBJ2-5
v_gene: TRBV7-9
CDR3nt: TGTGCCAGCAGCGCCTCACAGGGGAGCGGGACCCAGTACTTC
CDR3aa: CASSASQGSGTQYF

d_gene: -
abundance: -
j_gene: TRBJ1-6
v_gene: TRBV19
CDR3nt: TGTGCCAGTAGTACCGGACGTATTTATAATTCACCCCTCCACTTT
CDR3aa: CASSTGRIYNSPLHF

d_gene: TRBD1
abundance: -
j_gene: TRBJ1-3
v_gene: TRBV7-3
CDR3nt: TGTGCCAGCAGCTTACAAATCGTGACAGGGACTGGAAACACCATATATTTT
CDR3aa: CASSLQIVTGTGNTIYF

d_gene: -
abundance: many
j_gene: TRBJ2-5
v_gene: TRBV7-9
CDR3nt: TGTGCCAGCAGCTACCCGTTGGGGGGGCGAGAGACCCAGTACTTC
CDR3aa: CASSYPLGGRETQYF

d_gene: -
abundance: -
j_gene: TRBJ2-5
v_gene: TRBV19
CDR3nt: TGTGCCAGTAGTACTCTGGGGCAAGAGACCCAGTACTTC
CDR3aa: CASSTLGQETQYF

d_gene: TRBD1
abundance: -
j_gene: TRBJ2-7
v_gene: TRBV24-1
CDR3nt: TGTGCCACCAGTGACGCCGGGACAGGGGGCCACGAGCAGTACTTC
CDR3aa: CATSDAGTGGHEQYF

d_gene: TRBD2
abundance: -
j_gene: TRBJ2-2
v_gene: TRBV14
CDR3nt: TGTGCCAGCAGCCAAGTAACCACTAGCGGGAACACCGGGGAGCTGTTTTTT
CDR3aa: CASSQVTTSGNTGELFF

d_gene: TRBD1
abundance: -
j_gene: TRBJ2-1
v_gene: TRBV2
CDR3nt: TGTGCCAGCAGGGAACCGGGACAGGGGTCTCGTGAGCAGTTCTTC
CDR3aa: CASREPGQGSREQFF

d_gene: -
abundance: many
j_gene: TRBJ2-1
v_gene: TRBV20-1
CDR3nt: TGCAGTGCTAGCCTAAATGAGCAGTTCTTC
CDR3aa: CSASLNEQFF

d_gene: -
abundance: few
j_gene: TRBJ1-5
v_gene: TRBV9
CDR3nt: TGTGCCAGCAGCGTAGACCACAATCAGCCCCAGCATTTT
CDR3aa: CASSVDHNQPQHF

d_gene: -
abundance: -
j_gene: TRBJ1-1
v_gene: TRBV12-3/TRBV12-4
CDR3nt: TGTGCCAGCAGTTTAATTCAGAACATGAACACTGAAGCTTTCTTT
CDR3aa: CASSLIQNMNTEAFF

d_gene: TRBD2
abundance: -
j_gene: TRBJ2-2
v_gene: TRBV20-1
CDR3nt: TGCAGTGCTGGCCGTGCATACCTCTCCGGGACTAGCGGTTACACCGGGGAGCTGTTTTTT
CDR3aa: CSAGRAYLSGTSGYTGELFF

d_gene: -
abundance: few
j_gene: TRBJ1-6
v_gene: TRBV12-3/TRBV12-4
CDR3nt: TGTGCCAGCAAACAGGGCCTCCACTATTCACCCCTCCACTTT
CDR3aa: CASKQGLHYSPLHF

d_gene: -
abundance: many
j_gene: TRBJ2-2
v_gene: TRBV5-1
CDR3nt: TGCGCCAGCAGCCAAAGGTCGAACACCGGGGAGCTGTTTTTT
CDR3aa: CASSQRSNTGELFF

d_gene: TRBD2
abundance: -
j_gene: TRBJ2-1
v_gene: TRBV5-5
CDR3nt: TGTGCCAGCAGCAATGCTGGACTAGCGGGGGTGCTGGAGCAGTTCTTC
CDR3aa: CASSNAGLAGVLEQFF

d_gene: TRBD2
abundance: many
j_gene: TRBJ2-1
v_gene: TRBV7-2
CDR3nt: TGTGCCAGCAGCGCCCGCTTACGAACTAGCGGAAACAATGAGCAGTTCTTC
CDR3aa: CASSARLRTSGNNEQFF

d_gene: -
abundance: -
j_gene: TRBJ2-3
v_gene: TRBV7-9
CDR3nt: TGTGCCAGTGGGCAGGGAGGAACAGATACGCAGTATTTT
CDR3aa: CASGQGGTDTQYF

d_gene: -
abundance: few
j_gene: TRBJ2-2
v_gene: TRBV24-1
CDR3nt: TGTGCCACCAGTGGCGTGCATTTGACAGGGAACACCGGGGAGCTGTTTTTT
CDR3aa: CATSGVHLTGNTGELFF

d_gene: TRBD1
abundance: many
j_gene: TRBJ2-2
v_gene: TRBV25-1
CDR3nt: TGTGCCAGCAGCGGACAGGGGGGCGGGGAGCTGTTTTTT
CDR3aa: CASSGQGGGELFF